This TCR beta chain appears in the sequencing data of a study of T cells after somatic rescue of genetic block. Some clones are missing from TCRdb's copy, which holds only in-frame ones; the method was immunoSEQ multiplex PCR. The table records some 70,000 clones, under 95% of them present only once. Germline assignment: CDR1 SGHNT and CDR2 YYREEE (reference sequence). The V end was cut by 0 bases, the J end by 2 bases, with 8 bases between. This CDR3 spans 15 amino acids. The source material was peripheral blood mononuclear cells (PBMCs). The chain has TRBV5-4 and TRBJ2-2, with unresolved D. The receptor was isolated from a man younger than 45. The CDR3 loop reads CASSLVGSNTGELFF. The CDR3 DNA reads as TGTGCCAGCAGCTTGGTGGGCAGCAACACCGGGGAGCTGTTTTTT. Full variable domain (remainder filled in from reference TRBV5-4 and TRBJ2-2): ETGVTQSPTHLIKTRGQQVTLRCSSQSGHNTVSWYQQALGQGPQFIFQYYREEENGRGNFPPRFSGLQFPNYSSELNVNALELDDSALYLCASSLVGSNTGELFFGEGSRLTVL.